This is a list of T cell receptor beta chains from one sample in a study of OX40 agonist ivuxolimab in advanced cancers. Here immunoSEQ multiplex PCR was the method, and the copy in TCRdb shows in-frame clones only, minus some. The sample contains some 62,000 clones, around 85% of which appear only once. Specimen: CD4+ or CD8+ T cells sorted from blood, collected in a trial of the OX40 agonist ivuxolimab. Source of these receptors: an adult with an advanced solid tumor such as melanoma, head and neck, liver or kidney cancer. The CDR3 runs from the conserved cysteine through the conserved F or W. A D gene is named only where the DNA matches it firmly. Clone size appears in some rows only: once, few, many, or a class for an expanded clone.

V gene	clone size	D gene	J gene	CDR3 DNA	CDR3 protein
TRBV2	NA	NA	TRBJ2-7	TGTGCCAGCAGTGTTGGAGAGGAGAACTACGAGCAGTACTTC	CASSVGEENYEQYF
TRBV27	NA	NA	TRBJ2-3	TGTGCCAGCAGCTCACAGAGGACAGATACGCAGTATTTT	CASSSQRTDTQYF
TRBV5-6	NA	NA	TRBJ2-3	TGTGCCAGCAGCGAGGACCCGGGACAAAGGGGAGAGCAGTATTTT	CASSEDPGQRGEQYF
TRBV5-5	NA	TRBD1	TRBJ2-7	TGTGCCAGCAGCTTGGAGACAGGGTTTAGCTCCTACGAGCAGTACTTC	CASSLETGFSSYEQYF
TRBV15	NA	NA	TRBJ2-3	TGTGCCACCAGCAGAGCCCCCGATACGCAGTATTTT	CATSRAPDTQYF
TRBV19	NA	TRBD1	TRBJ1-5	TGTGCCAGTAGTAAGGAAAGACCGGGACAGGGATCGGATAGCAATCAGCCCCAGCATTTT	CASSKERPGQGSDSNQPQHF
TRBV4-2	NA	NA	TRBJ2-7	TGTGCCAGCAGCCAACTCTTCAGTTCCGCCTACGAGCAGTACTTC	CASSQLFSSAYEQYF
TRBV7-2	NA	NA	TRBJ1-4	TGTGCCAGCAGCTTTTTTTCCCTCGGATCAACTAATGAAAAACTGTTTTTT	CASSFFSLGSTNEKLFF
TRBV9	NA	NA	TRBJ2-1	TGTGCCAGCAGCGTAGATGACGGGTCTCCGAAGTTCTTC	CASSVDDGSPKFF
TRBV2	NA	NA	TRBJ2-3	TGTGCCAGCAGTGAAGTTCGATACGGACGGACAGATACGCAGTATTTT	CASSEVRYGRTDTQYF
TRBV28	NA	TRBD1	TRBJ1-2	TGTGCCAGCAGTTCTGGACAGGGGGCTCGAGGCTACACCTTC	CASSSGQGARGYTF
TRBV7-9	once	TRBD1	TRBJ2-7	TGTGCCAGCAGCTCATACCGGGACAGTACCTACGAGCAGTACTTC	CASSSYRDSTYEQYF
TRBV5-4	NA	TRBD1	TRBJ2-3	TGTGCCAGCAGCTTCGCCCGGGACAGGCAGGTTACGCAGTATTTT	CASSFARDRQVTQYF
TRBV4-3	NA	TRBD1	TRBJ2-7	TGCGCCAGTTCTACCGGGACAGCCTACGAGCAGTACTTC	CASSTGTAYEQYF
TRBV7-8	NA	TRBD2	TRBJ2-3	TGTGCCAGCAGCAACCGGCGACTAGCGGTGAACACAGATACGCAGTATTTT	CASSNRRLAVNTDTQYF
TRBV7-6	NA	NA	TRBJ2-1	TGTGCCAGCAGCTTAAGACAGACGTCCTACAATGAGCAGTTCTTC	CASSLRQTSYNEQFF
TRBV4-1	NA	TRBD2	TRBJ2-1	TGCGCCAGCAGCCAACCGGGACTACAATACAATGAGCAGTTCTTC	CASSQPGLQYNEQFF
TRBV28	NA	NA	TRBJ2-1	TGTGCCAGCAGCCACTCCTACAATGAGCAGTTCTTC	CASSHSYNEQFF
TRBV28	NA	NA	TRBJ2-5	TGTGCCAGCAGCTCCCCAGCCGAGGGGCAAGAGACCCAGTACTTC	CASSSPAEGQETQYF
TRBV7-9	few	NA	TRBJ2-7	TGTGCCAGCAGCTCGACACAACGGGACATCGACGAGCAGTACTTC	CASSSTQRDIDEQYF
TRBV4-1	NA	NA	TRBJ1-1	TGCGCCAGCAGCCAAGAGGCGAGGGGGGCTTTCTTT	CASSQEARGAFF
TRBV7-5	NA	NA	TRBJ2-7	TGTGCCAGAACGAACAGGGGGCATGGAGGGAGCTTATGCTCCTACGAGCAGTACTTC	CARTNRGHGGSLCSYEQYF
TRBV6-1	NA	NA	TRBJ1-1	TGTGCTTCAACGGGGGGCTGGTATTTGAACACTGAAGCTTTCTTT	CASTGGWYLNTEAFF
TRBV9	NA	NA	TRBJ2-3	TGTGCCAGCAGCGTAGGGTATGGAGATACGCAGTATTTT	CASSVGYGDTQYF
TRBV5-6	once	NA	TRBJ2-3	TGTGCCAGCAGCTTGGATTTGGGCACAGATACGCAGTATTTT	CASSLDLGTDTQYF
TRBV7-2	NA	NA	TRBJ2-5	TGTGCCAGCAGCCGACCAGGGGAAGGAGAGACCCAGTACTTC	CASSRPGEGETQYF
TRBV2	NA	TRBD2	TRBJ2-7	TGTGCCAGCAGGACTAGCGCTAGCTCCTACGAGCAGTACTTC	CASRTSASSYEQYF
TRBV27	once	TRBD2	TRBJ2-7	TGTGCCAGCAGTTCGGGGACTAGCGGGAGGTTATACGAGCAGTACTTC	CASSSGTSGRLYEQYF
TRBV18	once	NA	TRBJ1-2	TGTGCCAGCTCCACCTCCGGGACTCGAGATGGCTACACCTTC	CASSTSGTRDGYTF
TRBV2	NA	NA	TRBJ1-1	TGTGCCAGCACCTGGACAGAGAACACTGAAGCTTTCTTT	CASTWTENTEAFF
TRBV5-4	NA	NA	TRBJ2-1	TGTGCCACCACGCCGGGGCAGAGCTCCTACAATGAGCAGTTCTTC	CATTPGQSSYNEQFF
TRBV2	NA	NA	TRBJ2-3	TGTGCCAGCAGGAGGGGATGGGCGGATGGAGATACGCAGTATTTT	CASRRGWADGDTQYF
TRBV21-1	NA	NA	TRBJ2-5	TGTGCCATCAACAACCAAGGGGGACCCGAGACCCAGTACTTC	CAINNQGGPETQYF